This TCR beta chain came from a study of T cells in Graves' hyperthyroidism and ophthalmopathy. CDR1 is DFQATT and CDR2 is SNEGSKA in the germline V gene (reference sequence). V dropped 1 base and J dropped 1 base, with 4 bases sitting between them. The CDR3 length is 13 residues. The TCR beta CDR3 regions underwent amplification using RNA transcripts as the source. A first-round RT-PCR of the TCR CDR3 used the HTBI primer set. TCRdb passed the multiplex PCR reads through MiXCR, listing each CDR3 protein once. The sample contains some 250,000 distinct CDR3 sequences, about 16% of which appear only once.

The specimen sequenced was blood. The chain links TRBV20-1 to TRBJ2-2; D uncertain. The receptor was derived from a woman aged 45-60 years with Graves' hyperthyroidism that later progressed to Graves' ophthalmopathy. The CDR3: CSARAQNTGELFF. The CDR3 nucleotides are TGCAGTGCTAGAGCACAGAACACCGGGGAGCTGTTTTTT.